This TCR beta chain came from a study of cytomegalovirus exposure and HLA in healthy donors. Study results and caveats: What was likely a sequencing artifact was a cluster of highly shared sequence variants. In a later analysis, the majority of CMV-associated beta chains seemingly showed HLA restriction. It was confirmed in vitro that a few of the CMV-associated chains were specific for CMV antigens.

The sample holds a few counts of this clone. Its specificity is not known. The study sampled nominally healthy donors, though unrecorded immune exposures were likely. The CDR3 is 13 residues long. PCR employed 60 Vbeta and 13 Jbeta primers. Generated by immunoSEQ multiplex PCR, the TCRdb table keeps only in-frame clones and is missing some. Here the sample spans under 150,000 clones, around three quarters being singletons. This clonotype was obtained from a middle-aged man in good health and CMV-seronegative. The rearrangement links TRBV21-1 to TRBJ2-5; the table's D call, TRBD2, was not checked against the DNA. TRBV21-1 is noted as a pseudogene. The sample was PBMCs. CDR3 nucleotides: TGTGCCAGCGGCCCCGAGGGCCGGGAGACCCAGTACTTC. Encoded protein: CASGPEGRETQYF.